Listed below are T cell receptor beta chains from one sample, sequenced in a study of long-term antiretroviral therapy in people with HIV. The method was immunoSEQ multiplex PCR; TCRdb's version includes in-frame clones alone and lacks a portion of them. The top ten hold just over 20% of the sample, which has some 10,000 clones, 70% to 75% seen once. The sample was unsorted PBMCs, taken 1.8 years before starting antiretroviral therapy. The receptor source for this set is a man in his forties with HIV. Both conserved end residues are part of each CDR3. A D gene is named only where the DNA matches it firmly. Not all rows give a size; the values are once, few, many and, for expanded clones, a class.

>-|13|TRBJ1-1|TRBD1|TRBV6-5
TGTGCCAGCAGCCCCGGACAGGGAACTGAAGCTTTCTTT
CASSPGQGTEAFF
>once|14|TRBJ2-7|-|TRBV18
TGTGCCAGCTCACCGACAGATTCCTCCTACGAGCAGTACTTC
CASSPTDSSYEQYF
>-|16|TRBJ2-2|-|TRBV27
TGTGCCAGCAGTTTAATAGGGGCACCGAACACCGGGGAGCTGTTTTTT
CASSLIGAPNTGELFF
>-|15|TRBJ1-4|-|TRBV5-1
TGCGCCAGCAGCTTGGGACAGTTAACTAATGAAAAACTGTTTTTT
CASSLGQLTNEKLFF
>-|14|TRBJ1-1|-|TRBV5-1
TGCGCCAGCAGCGACGGAGATGGGAACACTGAAGCTTTCTTT
CASSDGDGNTEAFF
>-|11|TRBJ1-5|-|TRBV19
TGTGCCACCGGGTCAGAACAGCCCCAGCATTTT
CATGSEQPQHF
>-|14|TRBJ1-1|-|TRBV4-1
TGCGCCAGCAGCCAAGATTACGCGGGAACTGAAGCTTTCTTT
CASSQDYAGTEAFF
>-|10|TRBJ1-1|-|TRBV29-1
TGCAGCGCCGGGAGGACTGAAGCTTTCTTT
CSAGRTEAFF
>-|13|TRBJ2-5|TRBD1|TRBV29-1
TGCAGCGTTGGGACAGGGCTCAGGGAGACCCAGTACTTC
CSVGTGLRETQYF
>-|13|TRBJ2-7|-|TRBV12-5
TGTGCTAGTGGTCCCGGCGGGGCCTACGAGCAGTACTTC
CASGPGGAYEQYF
>-|15|TRBJ2-2|TRBD2|TRBV9
TGTGCCAGCAGCCAATCCGGGACTAGCACCGGGGAGCTGTTTTTT
CASSQSGTSTGELFF
>-|13|TRBJ1-1|-|TRBV6-1
TGTGCCAGCAGACCCACAGGGAACACTGAAGCTTTCTTT
CASRPTGNTEAFF
>-|11|TRBJ1-1|-|TRBV19
TGTGCCACCAGGGTGAACACTGAAGCTTTCTTT
CATRVNTEAFF
>-|12|TRBJ1-1|TRBD1|TRBV30
TGTGCCTGGAGTACAGGGGGGAAAGAAGCTTTCTTT
CAWSTGGKEAFF
>large|15|TRBJ1-1|TRBD1|TRBV25-1
TGTGCCAGCAGTGAATTCAGGGGGGTGAACACTGAAGCTTTCTTT
CASSEFRGVNTEAFF
>-|11|TRBJ2-5|-|TRBV5-1
TGCGCCAGCAAAGGGGAAGAGACCCAGTACTTC
CASKGEETQYF
>-|15|TRBJ2-7|TRBD2|TRBV30
TGTGCCTGGTCGGGGGGGTTAGCGGGGTCCTACGAGCAGTACTTC
CAWSGGLAGSYEQYF
>-|13|TRBJ2-5|-|TRBV10-2
TGCGCCAGCAGTACCGTATCTCAAGAGACCCAGTACTTC
CASSTVSQETQYF
>-|12|TRBJ1-1|-|TRBV5-5
TGTGCCAGCAGCTTGGCTGTCGGTGAAGCTTTCTTT
CASSLAVGEAFF
>-|15|TRBJ2-3|TRBD2|TRBV2
TGTGCCAGCAGTGATGGGACTACTAGCACAGATACGCAGTATTTT
CASSDGTTSTDTQYF
>few|14|TRBJ2-7|-|TRBV18
TGTGCCAGCTCGCGAGCCCCGGGGACCTACGAGCAGTACTTC
CASSRAPGTYEQYF
>-|11|TRBJ2-3|-|TRBV30
TGTGCCTGGAGTGAAAGAGATACGCAGTATTTT
CAWSERDTQYF
>few|14|TRBJ2-7|-|TRBV7-2
TGTGCCAGCACGATCGTGGGGCCCTCCTACGAGCAGTACTTC
CASTIVGPSYEQYF
>few|14|TRBJ1-2|TRBD1|TRBV7-9
TGTGCCAGCAGCTGGACAGGGGGTGGCTATGGCTACACCTTC
CASSWTGGGYGYTF
>-|12|TRBJ1-2|-|TRBV6-1
TGTGCCAGCACTTGGGGTTCCTATGGCTACACCTTC
CASTWGSYGYTF
>-|11|TRBJ1-3|-|TRBV5-6
TGTGCCAGCAGCTTTGGGGACACCATATATTTT
CASSFGDTIYF
>-|14|TRBJ2-1|-|TRBV7-9
TGTGCCAGCAGTAGGGACTCGGGGGGCGATGAGCAGTTCTTC
CASSRDSGGDEQFF
>-|12|TRBJ2-3|TRBD1|TRBV29-1
TGCAGCGTGGCCACAGGGGAAGATACGCAGTATTTT
CSVATGEDTQYF
>-|12|TRBJ1-2|TRBD1|TRBV27
TGTGCCAGTTGGACAGGGAAAGGTGGCTACACCTTC
CASWTGKGGYTF
>few|13|TRBJ1-4|-|TRBV19
TGTGCCAGTAGTTTCAGTGCTAATGAAAAACTGTTTTTT
CASSFSANEKLFF
>-|12|TRBJ1-1|-|TRBV29-1
TGCAGCGTTGACAGGGGCAACACTGAAGCTTTCTTT
CSVDRGNTEAFF
>-|16|TRBJ2-2|-|TRBV19
TGTGCCAGTAGTCCCCTCAGCCTCCGGAACACCGGGGAGCTGTTTTTT
CASSPLSLRNTGELFF
>-|14|TRBJ2-3|-|TRBV5-1
TGCGCCAGCAGCCCGGCCCACAGCGGAGATACGCAGTATTTT
CASSPAHSGDTQYF
>-|14|TRBJ1-2|-|TRBV4-1
TGCGCCAGCAGCGGCTGGCAGGGCGCCGATGGCTACACCTTC
CASSGWQGADGYTF
>-|15|TRBJ2-6|TRBD1|TRBV11-3
TGTGCCAGTGGACAGGGGGCGACAGGGGCCAACGTCCTGACTTTC
CASGQGATGANVLTF
>-|15|TRBJ2-7|TRBD2|TRBV11-2
TGTGCCAGCAGCTACCAACTAGCGGGGGCGGGAGAGCAGTACTTC
CASSYQLAGAGEQYF
>few|15|TRBJ2-1|-|TRBV9
TGTGCCAGCAGCATAAGCGGCAGCTCCTACAATGAGCAGTTCTTC
CASSISGSSYNEQFF
>few|22|TRBJ2-7|TRBD2|TRBV4-2
TGTGCCAGCAGCCAAGATTCCCCCCGGGTAGCGGGGGGCATTGACAGCTCCTACGAGCAGTACTTC
CASSQDSPRVAGGIDSSYEQYF
>-|15|TRBJ1-6|-|TRBV15
TGTGCCACCAGCAGAGATAGAAACCTCGATTCACCCCTCCACTTT
CATSRDRNLDSPLHF
>-|15|TRBJ1-6|TRBD1|TRBV7-2
TGTGCCAGCAGCTCAGGGGGGACAGCGAATTCACCCCTCCACTTT
CASSSGGTANSPLHF
>few|13|TRBJ2-1|-|TRBV7-2
TGTGCCAGCAGCTTAGAGGCCCCTAGGGAGCAGTTCTTC
CASSLEAPREQFF
>few|16|TRBJ1-2|-|TRBV5-1
TGCGCCAGCAGCCCAGACCCAGGGTCCCCTAACTATGGCTACACCTTC
CASSPDPGSPNYGYTF